This record looks at one TCR beta chain sequence and its context. The target antigen is unknown. This sample is drawn from a study of T cells expressing NK-cell markers. Study information: Sorted T-cell subsets CD3+CD56+NKG2C+, CD3+CD56+NKG2C- and CD3+CD56-NKG2C+ were TCR beta-sequenced. Seven sequenced donors out of eight were HCMV-seropositive, one seronegative.

TCRdb re-called the 5' RACE reads and shows each CDR3 protein once, DNA omitted. The data show 350,000 to 450,000 distinct CDR3 sequences, and the top ten clones hold 5.2%. Study findings and constraints: Dominance of the CD3+CD56-NKG2C+ fraction by these clonotypes also held in a handful of donors. Whether the expanded NKG2C+ T cell clones recognized HCMV remained unclear.

Germline V gene sequence: CDR1 MNHEY, CDR2 SMNVEV (reference sequence). The length of the CDR3 is 14 residues. Material for sequencing was blood T cells: a sorted CD56 or NKG2C T cell subset, CD4+ or CD8+ T cells, or bulk PBMC T cells (not recorded which). The rearrangement links TRBV27 to TRBJ1-6; without DNA, the TCRdb call of TRBD1 cannot be checked. This TCR derives from a man aged 18 to 70 in good health. The CDR3 sequence: CASTMGGLNSPLHF.